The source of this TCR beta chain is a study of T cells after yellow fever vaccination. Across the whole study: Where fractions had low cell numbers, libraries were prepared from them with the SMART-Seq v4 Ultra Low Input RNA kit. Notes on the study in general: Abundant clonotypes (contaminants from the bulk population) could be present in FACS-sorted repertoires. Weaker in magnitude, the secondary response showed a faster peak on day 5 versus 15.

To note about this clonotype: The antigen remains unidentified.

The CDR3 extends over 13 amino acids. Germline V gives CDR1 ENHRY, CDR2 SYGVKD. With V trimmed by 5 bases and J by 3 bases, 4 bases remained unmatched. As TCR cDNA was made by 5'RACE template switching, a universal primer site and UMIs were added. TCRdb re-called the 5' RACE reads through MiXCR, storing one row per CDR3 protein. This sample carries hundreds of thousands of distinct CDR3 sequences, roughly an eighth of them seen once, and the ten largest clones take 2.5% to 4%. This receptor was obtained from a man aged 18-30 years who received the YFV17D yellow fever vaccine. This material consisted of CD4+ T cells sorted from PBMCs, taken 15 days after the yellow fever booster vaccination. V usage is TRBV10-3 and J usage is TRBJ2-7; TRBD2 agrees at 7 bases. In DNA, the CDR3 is TGTGCCATCAGTAGGGACTACAACTACGAGCAGTACGTC. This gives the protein CAISRDYNYEQYV.